This is a list of T cell receptor beta chains from one sample in a study of graft-versus-host responses after intestinal transplantation. Clones were read by immunoSEQ multiplex PCR, and TCRdb kept only the in-frame ones, dropping some. Of about 96,000 clones listed, more than 90% are singletons. No antigen is known for these receptors. Sequencing used unstimulated CD4+ T cells sorted from spleen or lymph node cells, obtained before intestinal transplant. The receptors were gathered from a human donor who received an intestinal transplant. The CDR3 runs from the conserved cysteine through the conserved F or W.

J	V	CDR3
TRBJ2-1	TRBV5-1	CASSSGLAGEAYNEQFF
TRBJ1-5	TRBV6-1	CASSEMEGMSNQPQHF
TRBJ2-1	TRBV27	CASRPRQGGGGSYNEQFF
TRBJ2-7	TRBV30	CAWSVKRELEQYF
TRBJ1-5	TRBV4-2	CASSQGEADNQPQHF
TRBJ2-1	TRBV28	CASRDYYNEQFF
TRBJ2-3	TRBV7-9	CASSLQAGVTDTQYF
TRBJ2-3	TRBV6-6	CASSPFPGGTDTQYF
TRBJ1-4	TRBV18	CASSRGQGTATNEKLFF
TRBJ1-2	TRBV7-8	CASSEDRNYGYTF
TRBJ2-1	TRBV19	CASSIDNGRAGHNEQFF
TRBJ1-1	TRBV5-1	CASSLLLLENTEAFF
TRBJ1-6	TRBV5-1	CASSFQSYLNSPLHF
TRBJ2-3	TRBV5-6	CASSLRGTDTQYF
TRBJ2-5	TRBV19	CASSGGTGYQETQYF
TRBJ2-1	TRBV7-3	CASSPVAGTSKFF
TRBJ2-3	TRBV19	CASRWGLAGVGGDTQYF
TRBJ2-7	TRBV6-5	CASRGRDRGLYEQYF
TRBJ1-1	TRBV18	CASSRPIQGRGTEAFF
TRBJ2-1	TRBV2	CASARDQAGEHEQFF
TRBJ1-5	TRBV19	CASRWDSTYSNQPQHF
TRBJ1-3	TRBV7-9	CASSLPRTLAGNTIYF
TRBJ1-1	TRBV18	CASSPFREGAFF
TRBJ2-2	TRBV30	CAWSTTRGTSGYTGELFF
TRBJ1-2	TRBV11-1	CASSARQEHGYTF
TRBJ2-7	TRBV5-1	CASSVGGASEQYF
TRBJ1-5	TRBV7-9	CASSLDEGGFRNQPQHF
TRBJ1-2	TRBV6-5	CASSYDSLNYGYTF
TRBJ2-7	TRBV18	CASSPGTGENEQYF
TRBJ2-5	TRBV2	CASQALAGSGETQYF
TRBJ2-7	TRBV21-1	CASRRAHSSYEQYF
TRBJ2-7	TRBV5-1	CASRGQGAYEQYF
TRBJ1-1	TRBV6-5	CASSYSRGHRAEAFF
TRBJ2-6	TRBV15	CATSSTGVGYSGANVLTF
TRBJ2-7	TRBV7-9	CASSLAPGLAGVGAYEQYF
TRBJ2-5	TRBV19	CASSIGPLTGRETQYF
TRBJ2-2	TRBV11-2	CASSFSTGANTGELFF
TRBJ2-3	TRBV19	CASSIIGGNADTQYF
TRBJ2-1	TRBV7-2	CAMEGDSYNEQFF
TRBJ1-4	TRBV7-9	CASSLGGLRAEKLFF
TRBJ1-2	TRBV28	CASSLTGSYGYTF
TRBJ1-2	TRBV5-4	CASSLETGVYGYTF
TRBJ2-3	TRBV7-8	CASSTQGQLPTDTQYF
TRBJ2-7	TRBV27	CASSSRSGTGPIYYEQYF
TRBJ2-3	TRBV15	CATSRKLIAGRTDTQYF
TRBJ2-3	TRBV19	CATLLADTQYF
TRBJ2-1	TRBV19	CASSISGTTFNEQFF
TRBJ2-1	TRBV7-9	CASSLAYQREGLRNEQFF
TRBJ2-7	TRBV7-2	CASSLVGSPRYEQYF